These 26 T cell receptor beta chains were sequenced from one sample in a study of molecular identifiers for immune sequencing clone quantification. TCRdb re-analysed the PCR reads in MiXCR, keeping a single row per CDR3 protein. Counted here are approximately 590,000 distinct CDR3 sequences, roughly 25% occurring once; the ten biggest clones make up 0.75% to 0.8%. Sequencing was carried out using naive CD8+ T cells from blood, with Jurkat cell RNA spiked in. As for subset: FACS-sorted CD8+CD4-CCR7+CD45RA+ naive T cells. These receptor sequences come from a human donor in good health. Some libraries in this study had Jurkat cell RNA spiked in.

The rearrangement uses TRBV5-1 and TRBJ2-1; D gene uncertain. In germline, CDR1 is SGHRS, CDR2 YFSETQ. V gave up 1 base and J gave up 8 bases, with 10 bases separating them. The CDR3 is made up of 13 amino acids. The CDR3 loop reads CASSLPSGDEQFF. CDR3 nucleotide sequence: TGCGCCAGCAGCTTGCCCAGTGGGGATGAGCAGTTCTTC.

A word on this clonotype: With a much larger clone just one base away, this may be a read error. Since no conserved phenylalanine or tryptophan closes the CDR3, a read error is the likely cause. Because the CDR3's place on the DNA is in doubt, the DNA is left out and the CDR3 is given as listed by TCRdb. The rearrangement links TRBV7-5 to TRBJ2-5; the table's TRBD2 call for D was not verified on the DNA. TRBV7-5 is a pseudogene. The CDR3 extends over 19 residues, inclusive of both ends. The CDR3 here is CISVPEDQVPSGFQETQYL.

This clonotype was observed at least ten times. V usage is TRBV7-8 and J usage is TRBJ2-3, with a weak D call TRBD2 (6 bases). There are 16 residues in the CDR3. The V end lost 0 bases, the J end lost 3 bases, and 13 bases lay between the germline ends. The germline V gene encodes CDR1 SGHVS and CDR2 FQNEAQ. The CDR3 nucleotides are TGTGCCAGCAGCTTAGCGGGCGGGGTATGGACAGATACGCAGTATTTT. This translates into CASSLAGGVWTDTQYF.

Remarks on this clonotype: Given a much more abundant clone one base away, this may be a read error. The chain uses TRBV20-1 and TRBJ2-7; possibly TRBD2 for D (5 bases). V was pared by 5 bases and J by 2 bases, with 13 bases between. The CDR3 covers 13 residues. Germline-derived CDR1 and CDR2 are DFQATT and SNEGSKA (reference sequence). Written as DNA, the CDR3 is TGCAGTGCTGGAAGATCTAGCACCTACGAGCAGTACTTC. This gives the protein CSAGRSSTYEQYF.

Details on this clonotype: This clone may be a read error of a much larger clone one base away. CDR3 nucleotides: TGTGCCAGCTCCGCCACCACAGTAAGCACAGATACGCAGTATTTT. Its protein product is CASSATTVSTDTQYF. The chain has TRBV2 and TRBJ2-3; D is uncertain. This CDR3 contains 15 residues. Trimming shortened V by 8 bases and J by 0 bases, and 15 bases separated the two germline ends. Germline V gives CDR1 SNHLY, CDR2 FYNNEI.

In this sample, this clonotype turned up many times. The V call is TRBV3-1, the J call TRBJ2-3; D gene ambiguous. V was clipped by 0 bases and J by 2 bases, with 12 bases between them. The CDR3 contains 16 residues. Germline V lookup: CDR1 LGHDT, CDR2 YNNKEL (reference sequence). Here the CDR3 DNA reads TGTGCCAGCAGCCAAGAAGGATCGGCCTACACAGATACGCAGTATTTT. As protein: CASSQEGSAYTDTQYF.

This clonotype was recorded a few times. The chain carries TRBV7-9 and TRBJ2-2; 9 bases map to TRBD1. CDR1 is SEHNR and CDR2 is FQNEAQ in the germline V gene (reference sequence). V dropped 3 bases and J dropped 2; count of bases not matched to a gene: 7. The CDR3 has 17 residues. CDR3 sequence (DNA): TGTGCCAGCAGCTTGGGACCGGGACAGGGTAACACCGGGGAGCTGTTTTTT. This sequence encodes CASSLGPGQGNTGELFF. The variable domain in full, with the rest retrieved from reference TRBV7-9 and TRBJ2-2, is DTGVSQNPRHKITKRGQNVTFRCDPISEHNRLYWYRQTLGQGPEFLTYFQNEAQLEKSRLLSDRFSAERPKGSFSTLEIQRTEQGDSAMYLCASSLGPGQGNTGELFFGEGSRLTVL.

This clonotype was seen a handful of times. The chain combines TRBV30 with TRBJ2-1; possibly TRBD2 for D (5 bases). V lost 3 bases and J lost 8, with 11 bases in between. The CDR3 has 12 amino acids. The germline V gene has CDR1 GTSNPN and CDR2 SVGIG (reference sequence). Written as DNA, the CDR3 is TGTGCCTGGAGCTTACTTAGCGATGAGCAGTTCTTC. Its protein is CAWSLLSDEQFF.

In the case of this clonotype: This may arise from a read error, as a much more abundant clone is one base away. The J gene is TRBJ2-7, the V gene TRBV6-2 or TRBV6-3; D is ambiguous. The CDR3 runs to 14 residues. From germline, CDR1 is MNHEY and CDR2 SVGEGT. Trimming stripped 0 bases from V and 5 bases from J, with 11 bases between. In nucleotides, the CDR3 is TGTGCCAGCAGTTACTCGGACCCAGCCCACGAGCAGTACTTC. It specifies CASSYSDPAHEQYF.

This clonotype was seen more than once but under ten times. Germline and junction disagree at one end, which may indicate a read error. The chain recombines TRBV9 with TRBJ2-2, with a possible D match to TRBD2 (5 bases). The germline CDR1 and CDR2 sequences are SGDLS and YYNGEE. The CDR3 has 13 residues. CDR3: CASRGVNTGELCF. The CDR3, as DNA: TGTGCCAGCAGGGGAGTAAACACCGGGGAGCTGTGTTTT.

This clonotype was counted at least ten times. V usage is TRBV13 and J usage is TRBJ2-5, with D uncertain. Trimming removed 5 bases from V and 4 bases from J, with 14 bases in between. This CDR3 has 14 amino acids. The germline gives CDR1 PRHDT, CDR2 FYEKMQ (reference sequence). Written as DNA, the CDR3 is TGTGCCAGCAGCCCAATCGGAGCGTCAGAGACCCAGTACTTC. This translates into CASSPIGASETQYF.

The chain links TRBV5-1 to TRBJ2-7; TRBD2 matches at 8 bases. CDR1 SGHRS and CDR2 YFSETQ come from the germline V gene. This CDR3 is 16 amino acids long. Trimming took 1 base from V and 5 from J; bases not matched to a gene: 11. The CDR3 reads CASSLHFPGGPNEQYF. The CDR3 DNA reads TGCGCCAGCAGCTTGCACTTTCCGGGAGGGCCAAACGAGCAGTACTTC.

About this clonotype: This may arise from a read error, as a much more abundant clone is one base away. The V call is TRBV5-1, the J call TRBJ2-7; D possibly corresponds to TRBD2 (5 bases). Germline CDR1 is SGHRS and CDR2 is YFSETQ. The CDR3 is 12 amino acids. The CDR3 region has the DNA TGCGCCAGCAGTTACGGAGACTACGGGCAGTACTTC. Amino acid sequence: CASSYGDYGQYF.

A word on this clonotype: Sequence at one end of the junction differs from germline and may be a read error. The chain employs TRBV19 and TRBJ1-3; D unclear. Germline CDR1 is LNHDA and CDR2 is SQIVND (reference sequence). CDR3 length equals 13 residues. The CDR3 sequence is CASLPAPGNTMYF. For the CDR3, the DNA is TGTGCCAGTCTTCCGGCGCCCGGAAACACCATGTATTTT.

On this clonotype itself: Sequence at one end of the junction differs from germline and may be a read error. The gene calls are TRBV6-5 and TRBJ1-3, with D maybe TRBD1 (6 bases). CDR1 is MNHEY and CDR2 is SVGAGI in the germline V gene. The CDR3 extends over 15 amino acids. CDR3 in amino acids: CASSRVAGAGYTIYF. The DNA for the CDR3 is TGTGCCAGCAGTCGGGTGGCAGGGGCTGGATACACCATATATTTT.

The sample holds many counts of this clonotype. CDR3 coding DNA: TGTGCCAGCAGCCTGGTGGGTGATGAAGCTTTCTTT. It specifies CASSLVGDEAFF. The chain recombines TRBV5-4 with TRBJ1-1; no definite D call. Germline CDR1 and CDR2: SGHNT and YYREEE (reference sequence). The length of the CDR3 is 12 residues. Trimming stripped 4 bases from V and 7 bases from J, with 11 bases between.

This clonotype showed up many times. J is TRBJ1-4 and V is TRBV4-3; 8 nucleotides match TRBD1. Germline V CDR1 and CDR2: LGHNA, YSLEER. The CDR3 has 16 residues. V lost 0 bases to trimming and J lost 3 bases; unmatched junction nucleotides: 3. The CDR3 loop is CASSQDRTGPNEKLFF. The CDR3 nucleotides read TGCGCCAGCAGCCAAGATCGGACAGGGCCTAATGAAAAACTGTTTTTT.

The table lists this clonotype with many counts. The chain employs TRBV14 and TRBJ2-7; D gene unclear. Germline CDR1 and CDR2: SGHDN and FVKESK. The CDR3 has 11 amino acids. V dropped 1 base and J dropped 2 bases, with 0 bases sitting between them. The CDR3, as DNA: TGTGCCAGCAGCCAAGCCTACGAGCAGTACTTC. This gives the protein CASSQAYEQYF.

On this clonotype: An end of the junction differs from the germline gene, which may be a read error. The chain links TRBV3-1 to TRBJ2-7; the D is unclear. The CDR3 is 16 amino acids. The germline V gene encodes CDR1 LGHDT and CDR2 YNNKEL (reference sequence). DNA of the CDR3: TGTGCCAACAGCCAAGATCTTGCGATTCGGCCTCCCGAGCAGTACTTC. It translates to CANSQDLAIRPPEQYF.

This chain joins TRBV5-1 and TRBJ1-1, with a tentative D call TRBD1 (5 bases). V shed 4 bases and J shed 6 bases, with 16 bases lying between them. In germline, CDR1 is SGHRS, CDR2 YFSETQ. CDR3 length equals 14 residues. The CDR3 is CASSGDRVRAEAFF. CDR3 coding DNA: TGCGCCAGCAGCGGGGACCGGGTGAGGGCTGAAGCTTTCTTT.

In its sample, this clonotype was seen a few times. The CDR3, as DNA: TGTGCCAGCAGCCCAGGGGGTAGAGAAGCTTTCTTT. This encodes CASSPGGREAFF. J is TRBJ1-1 and V is TRBV11-2, with 7 bases fitting TRBD1. V shed 5 bases and J 8 bases; nucleotides not matched to a gene: 5. CDR1 is SGHAT and CDR2 is FQNNGV in the germline V gene. The CDR3 is 12 amino acids.

A remark on this clonotype: This may arise from a read error, as a much more abundant clone is one base away. This rearrangement joins TRBV5-4 to TRBJ2-7; 9 bases agree with TRBD2. The ends lost 6 bases at V and 4 bases at J; junction bases unmatched: 5. The CDR3 has 13 amino acids. The germline CDR1 and CDR2 sequences are SGHNT and YYREEE (reference sequence). The chain's CDR3 is CASKFSGGYEQYF. CDR3 in DNA: TGTGCCAGCAAATTTAGCGGGGGATACGAGCAGTACTTC.

The chain recombines TRBV2 with TRBJ2-7, with D maybe TRBD1 (5 bases). The V gene's germline CDR1 is SNHLY and CDR2 FYNNEI. This CDR3 spans 11 amino acids. The ends were cut back, 8 bases at V and 3 bases at J, with 8 bases in the middle. The chain's CDR3 is CASARDYEQYF. The DNA for the CDR3 is TGTGCCAGCGCCAGGGACTACGAGCAGTACTTC.

The chain couples TRBV20-1 to TRBJ2-7; 9 bases line up with TRBD1. The junction had 9 bases not matched to a gene; V was cut back by 4 bases and J by 2 bases. Germline values: CDR1 DFQATT, CDR2 SNEGSKA (reference sequence). The CDR3 sequence is 15 residues long. CDR3 amino acids: CSATTRTGDTYEQYF. CDR3 DNA sequence: TGCAGTGCTACGACCAGGACAGGGGATACCTACGAGCAGTACTTC.

This clonotype was picked up many times. The chain employs TRBV5-6 and TRBJ2-1; 10 nucleotides align to TRBD2. The CDR3 is 14 residues long. The trim removed 2 bases at V and 8 bases at J, leaving 4 bases unmatched. The V gene's germline CDR1 is SGHDT and CDR2 YYEEEE. CDR3 in amino acids: CASSLVAGGHEQFF. The CDR3 nucleotides read TGTGCCAGCAGCTTAGTAGCGGGAGGACATGAGCAGTTCTTC.

In this sample, this clonotype turned up many times. The gene calls are TRBV20-1 and TRBJ2-1, with D perhaps matching TRBD1 (5 bases). Germline V gene lookup returns CDR1 DFQATT and CDR2 SNEGSKA (reference sequence). The CDR3 is 14 residues long. Between the trimmed V and J ends, which lost 1 base and 8 bases, there was a span of 15 bases. CDR3: CSARVAGSIDEQFF. The CDR3 DNA is TGCAGTGCTAGAGTGGCAGGGTCGATCGATGAGCAGTTCTTC.